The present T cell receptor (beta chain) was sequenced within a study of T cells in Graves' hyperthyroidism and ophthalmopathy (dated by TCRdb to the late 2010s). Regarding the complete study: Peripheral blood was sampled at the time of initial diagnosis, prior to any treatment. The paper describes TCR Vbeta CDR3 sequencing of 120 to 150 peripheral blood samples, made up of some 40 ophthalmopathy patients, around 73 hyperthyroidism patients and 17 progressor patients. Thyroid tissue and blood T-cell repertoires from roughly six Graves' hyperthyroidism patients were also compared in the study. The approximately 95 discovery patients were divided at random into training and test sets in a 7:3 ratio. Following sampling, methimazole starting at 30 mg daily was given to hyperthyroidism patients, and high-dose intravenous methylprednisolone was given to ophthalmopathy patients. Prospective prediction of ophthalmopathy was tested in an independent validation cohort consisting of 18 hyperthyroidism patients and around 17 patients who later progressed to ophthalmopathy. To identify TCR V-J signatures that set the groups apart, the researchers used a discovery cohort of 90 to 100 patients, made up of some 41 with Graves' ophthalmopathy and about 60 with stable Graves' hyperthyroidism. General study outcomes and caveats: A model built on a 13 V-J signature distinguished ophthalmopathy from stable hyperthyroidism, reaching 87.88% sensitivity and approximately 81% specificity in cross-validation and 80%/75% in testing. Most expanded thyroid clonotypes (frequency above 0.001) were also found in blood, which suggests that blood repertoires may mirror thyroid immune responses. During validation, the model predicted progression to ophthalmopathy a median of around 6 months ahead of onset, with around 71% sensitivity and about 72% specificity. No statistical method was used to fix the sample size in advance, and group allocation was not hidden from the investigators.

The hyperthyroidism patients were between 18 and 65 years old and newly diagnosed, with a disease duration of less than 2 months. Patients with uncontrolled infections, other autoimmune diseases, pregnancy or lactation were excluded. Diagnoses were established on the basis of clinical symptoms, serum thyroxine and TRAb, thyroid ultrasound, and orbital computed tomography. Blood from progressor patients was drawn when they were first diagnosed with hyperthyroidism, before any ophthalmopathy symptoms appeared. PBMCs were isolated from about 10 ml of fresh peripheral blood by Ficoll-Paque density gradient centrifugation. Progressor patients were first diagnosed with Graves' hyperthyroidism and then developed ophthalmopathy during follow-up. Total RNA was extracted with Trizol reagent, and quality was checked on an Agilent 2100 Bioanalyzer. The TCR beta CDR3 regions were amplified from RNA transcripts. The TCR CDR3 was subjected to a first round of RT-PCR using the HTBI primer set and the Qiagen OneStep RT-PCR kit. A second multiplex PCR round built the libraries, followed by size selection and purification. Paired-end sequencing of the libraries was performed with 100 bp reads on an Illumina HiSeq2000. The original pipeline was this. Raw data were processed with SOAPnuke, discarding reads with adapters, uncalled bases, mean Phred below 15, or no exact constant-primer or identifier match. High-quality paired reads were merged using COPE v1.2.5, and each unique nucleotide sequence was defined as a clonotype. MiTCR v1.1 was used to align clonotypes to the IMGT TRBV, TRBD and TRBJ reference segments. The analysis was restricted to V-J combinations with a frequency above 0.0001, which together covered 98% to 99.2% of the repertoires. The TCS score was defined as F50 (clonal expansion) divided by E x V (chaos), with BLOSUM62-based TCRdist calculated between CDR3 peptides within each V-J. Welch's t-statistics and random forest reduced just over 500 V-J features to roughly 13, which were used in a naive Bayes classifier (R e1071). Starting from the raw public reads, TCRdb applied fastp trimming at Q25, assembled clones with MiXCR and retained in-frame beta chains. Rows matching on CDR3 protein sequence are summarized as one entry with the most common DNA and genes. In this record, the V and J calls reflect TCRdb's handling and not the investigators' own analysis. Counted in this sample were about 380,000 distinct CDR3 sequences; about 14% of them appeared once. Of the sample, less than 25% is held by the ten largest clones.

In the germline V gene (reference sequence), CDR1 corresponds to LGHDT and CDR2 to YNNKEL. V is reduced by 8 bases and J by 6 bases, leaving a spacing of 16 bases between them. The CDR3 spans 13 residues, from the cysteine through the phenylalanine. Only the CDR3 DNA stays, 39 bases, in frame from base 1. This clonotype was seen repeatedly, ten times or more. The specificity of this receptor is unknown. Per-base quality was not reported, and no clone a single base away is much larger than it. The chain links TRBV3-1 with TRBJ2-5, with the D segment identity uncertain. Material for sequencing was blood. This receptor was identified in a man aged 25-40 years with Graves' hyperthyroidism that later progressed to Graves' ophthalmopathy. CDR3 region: CASRPQSQKTQYF. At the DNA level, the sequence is TGTGCCAGCCGGCCACAGTCGCAAAAGACCCAGTACTTC.